This T cell receptor beta chain was obtained from a study of blood T cell repertoires in COVID-19. In the source study's methods: By means of reference gene primer amplification, nucleated cell counts were estimated. The protocol was immunoSEQ multiplex PCR, while the TCRdb copy is restricted to in-frame clones and leaves out a portion. The V and J calls and clone size are taken from that table; D and trimming were inferred from the DNA. The sample lists roughly 190,000 clones, nearly 90% occurring once. Losses at the gene ends were 6 bases for V and 0 bases for J; bases not matched to a gene: 11. In germline, CDR1 is ENHRY, CDR2 SYGVKD. The CDR3 covers 16 residues.

Specimen: peripheral blood. The chain employs TRBV10-3 and TRBJ2-7, with 7 bases aligning to TRBD1. The source is a man in his sixties with active or convalescent COVID-19. CDR3 DNA sequence: TGTGCCATCAGAAGGGACAGAACCTCAAGCTCCTACGAGCAGTACTTC. Encoded protein: CAIRRDRTSSSYEQYF.